This TCR beta chain was captured in a study of PD-1 blockade in classical Hodgkin lymphoma. This CDR3 region has 16 residues. CDR1 LNHDA and CDR2 SQIVND come from the germline V gene (reference sequence). V was cut by 5 bases and J by 1 base, with 18 bases left in between. Relapse after autologous stem cell transplantation occurred in every patient, and brentuximab vedotin exposure varied. Only in-frame clones appear in the TCRdb table, and some are missing; sequencing was by immunoSEQ multiplex PCR. The table lists 50,000 to 65,000 clones, around 93% of them singletons, with about 10% in the top ten. In its sample, this clone was seen once. Its antigen remains unknown. Study results and limitations: Repertoire differences have undefined causes, possibly disease activity or prior therapy. For complete responders, baseline diversity was comparable to that of newly diagnosed patients. Unlike CD8+ TCR diversity, which did not rise significantly by C4D1, CD4+ TCR diversity did.

The chain is built from TRBV19 and TRBJ2-7, with D possibly being TRBD1 or TRBD2 (5 bases each). The source material was peripheral blood mononuclear cells (PBMCs), sampled before the second cycle of nivolumab. This sequence was found in a human donor with classical Hodgkin lymphoma. CDR3 region: CASSSVRDLGSYEQYF. The CDR3 DNA follows: TGTGCCAGTAGTTCGGTCCGGGACCTCGGTTCCTACGAGCAGTACTTC.